The present entry profiles one T cell receptor (beta chain) with its context. Its specific antigen is unknown. No quality values exist for individual bases; no much larger clone is one base distant. This entry belongs to a study of T cells after yellow fever vaccination (dated by TCRdb to about 2019). Context from the whole study: The SMART-Seq v4 Ultra Low Input RNA kit was used to prepare libraries from fractions with low cell numbers. To track T-cell clones before and after primary and booster YFV17D yellow fever vaccination, bulk TCR alpha and beta repertoires were sequenced longitudinally. Two healthy male donors, one aged 18 to 29 and one aged 30 to 40 years, made up the cohort. Blood was drawn at multiple timepoints before and after primary and secondary immunization, with bulk PBMC replicates and cell subsets isolated. Overall results and qualifications from the work: Most clones expanded after primary vaccination (almost 97% of CD4 and 80% to 90% of CD8) were re-detected after the booster, suggesting that broad memory maintenance occurred. The secondary T-cell response was weaker than the primary response but faster, peaking on day 5 instead of day 15. Computational filtering was required because FACS-sorted repertoires could contain abundant contaminating clonotypes from the bulk population. A small fraction of clonotypes appeared in both the CD4 and CD8 compartments, likely as a result of convergent recombination. Because only two donors were included in the study, the extent to which the findings can be generalized is limited.

This specimen's treatment or condition label, interpreted: live attenuated yellow fever vaccine strain. Two biological replicates of bulk PBMCs were collected at each blood-draw timepoint. A standard Ficoll-Paque protocol was used to isolate PBMCs from peripheral blood. TriZol was used to extract RNA from bulk PBMCs, CD4 and CD8 fractions, and dextramer-positive and dextramer-negative fractions. From cysteine to phenylalanine, the CDR3 is 14 amino acids long. Only CDR3 DNA is held: 42 bases, read in frame from base 1. CDR1 and CDR2 (MDHEN, SYDVKM) derive from the germline V gene. The V end gives up 6 bases and the J end 1 base, leaving 1 base in the junction not matched to a gene. Synthesis of TCR cDNA relied on 5'RACE template switching, a step that introduced a universal primer site along with unique molecular identifiers. cDNA synthesis was primed from both the TCR alpha and TCR beta constant segments. Two PCR steps were used to amplify libraries, with sample barcodes and sequencing adapters being added in the second step. Sequencing of the libraries was done on either Illumina HiSeq 2500 (2x100 bp) or NovaSeq (2x150 bp). Under the source paper's analysis protocol: MIGEC was used to demultiplex reads and collapse the reads into UMI consensus sequences, and MiXCR was used for V(D)J alignment. Vaccine-responding clonotypes were identified with edgeR using replicate PBMC samples, with FDR below 0.01 and a log2 fold change above 5 up to day 15 being required. Each bulk clonotype received a CD4 or CD8 identity based on whether the sequenced CD4 or CD8 repertoire contained that clonotype at higher abundance. Starting from the raw public reads, TCRdb applied fastp trimming at Q25, assembled clones with MiXCR and retained in-frame beta chains. Each CDR3 protein appears once, grouped with its most common genes and DNA. TCRdb, rather than the study authors, made the V and J calls. The sample table holds 450,000 to 550,000 distinct CDR3 sequences, of which roughly 21% were seen once. The ten largest clones capture 13% to 15% of the sample.

The source is a man aged 25-40 years who received the YFV17D yellow fever vaccine. Recombination joined TRBV28 with TRBJ2-2, and 8 bases in between align with TRBD2. Sequencing was performed on PBMCs, taken 15 days after the yellow fever booster vaccination. For the CDR3, the sequence is CASRTSENTGELFF. The DNA sequence follows: TGTGCCAGCAGGACTAGCGAGAACACCGGGGAGCTGTTTTTT.